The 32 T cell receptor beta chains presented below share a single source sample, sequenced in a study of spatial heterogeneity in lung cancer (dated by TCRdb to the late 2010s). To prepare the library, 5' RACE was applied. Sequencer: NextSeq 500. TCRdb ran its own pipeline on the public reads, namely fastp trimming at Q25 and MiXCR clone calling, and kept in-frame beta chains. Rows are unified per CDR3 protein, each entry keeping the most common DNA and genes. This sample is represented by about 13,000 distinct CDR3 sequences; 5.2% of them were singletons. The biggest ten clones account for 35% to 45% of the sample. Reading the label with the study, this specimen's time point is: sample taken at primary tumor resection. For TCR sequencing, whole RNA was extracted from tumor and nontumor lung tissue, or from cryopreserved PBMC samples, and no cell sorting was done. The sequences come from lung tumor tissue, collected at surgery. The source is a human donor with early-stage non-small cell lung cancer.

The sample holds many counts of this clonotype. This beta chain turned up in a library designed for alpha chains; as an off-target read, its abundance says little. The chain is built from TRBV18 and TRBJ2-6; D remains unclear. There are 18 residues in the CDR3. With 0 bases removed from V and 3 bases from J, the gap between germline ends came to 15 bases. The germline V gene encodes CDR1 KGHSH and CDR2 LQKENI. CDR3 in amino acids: CASSPPNVGLGGANVLTF. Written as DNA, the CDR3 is TGTGCCAGCTCACCACCGAATGTAGGGTTAGGTGGGGCCAACGTCCTGACTTTC. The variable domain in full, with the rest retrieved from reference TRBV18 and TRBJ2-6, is NAGVMQNPRHLVRRRGQEARLRCSPMKGHSHVYWYRQLPEEGLKFMVYLQKENIIDESGMPKERFSAEFPKEGPSILRIQQVVRGDSAAYFCASSPPNVGLGGANVLTFGAGSRLTVL.

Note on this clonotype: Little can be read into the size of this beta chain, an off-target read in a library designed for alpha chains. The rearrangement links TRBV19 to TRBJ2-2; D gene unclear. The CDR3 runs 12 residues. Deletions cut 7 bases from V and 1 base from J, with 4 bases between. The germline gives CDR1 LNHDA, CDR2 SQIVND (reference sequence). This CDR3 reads CASNLNTGELFF. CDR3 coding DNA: TGTGCCAGTAACTTGAACACCGGGGAGCTGTTTTTT. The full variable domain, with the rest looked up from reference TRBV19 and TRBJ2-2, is DGGITQSPKYLFRKEGQNVTLSCEQNLNHDAMYWYRQDPGQGLRLIYYSQIVNDFQKGDIAEGYSVSREKKESFPLTVTSAQKNPTAFYLCASNLNTGELFFGEGSRLTVL.

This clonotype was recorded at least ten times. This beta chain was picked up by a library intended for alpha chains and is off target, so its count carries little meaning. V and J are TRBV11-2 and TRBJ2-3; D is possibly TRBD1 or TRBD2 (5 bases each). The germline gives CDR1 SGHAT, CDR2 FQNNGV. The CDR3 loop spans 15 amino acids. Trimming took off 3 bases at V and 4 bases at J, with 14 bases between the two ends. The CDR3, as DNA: TGTGCCAGCAGCTTGGGGACCCCCTGGGCAGATACGCAGTATTTT. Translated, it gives CASSLGTPWADTQYF.

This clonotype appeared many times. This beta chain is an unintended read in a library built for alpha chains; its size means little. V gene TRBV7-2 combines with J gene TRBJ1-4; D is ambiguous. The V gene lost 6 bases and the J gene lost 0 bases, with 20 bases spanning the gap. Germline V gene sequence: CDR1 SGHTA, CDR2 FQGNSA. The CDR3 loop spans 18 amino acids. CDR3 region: CASSSGPTAFATNEKLFF. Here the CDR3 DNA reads TGTGCCAGCAGTTCCGGGCCGACCGCCTTTGCAACTAATGAAAAACTGTTTTTT.

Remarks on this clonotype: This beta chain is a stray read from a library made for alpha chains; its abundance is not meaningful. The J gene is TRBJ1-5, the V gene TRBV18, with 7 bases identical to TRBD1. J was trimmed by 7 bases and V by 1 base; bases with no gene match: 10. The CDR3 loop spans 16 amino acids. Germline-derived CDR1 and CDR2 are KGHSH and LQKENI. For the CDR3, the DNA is TGTGCCAGCTCACCACGGTCAGGGGACAGCTCCCAGCCCCAGCATTTT. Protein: CASSPRSGDSSQPQHF.

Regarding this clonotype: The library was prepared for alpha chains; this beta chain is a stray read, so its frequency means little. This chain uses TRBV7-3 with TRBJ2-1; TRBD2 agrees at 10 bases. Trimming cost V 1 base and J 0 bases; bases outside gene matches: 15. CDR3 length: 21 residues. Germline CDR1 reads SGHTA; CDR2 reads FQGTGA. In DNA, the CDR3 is TGTGCCAGCAGCTTAAACGGATGGGGGCAGCGGGAGGGACCCTCCTACAATGAGCAGTTCTTC. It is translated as CASSLNGWGQREGPSYNEQFF.

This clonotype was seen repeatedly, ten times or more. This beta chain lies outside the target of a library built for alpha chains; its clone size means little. The CDR3 reads CASSFNIRSSGAGELFF. The CDR3 DNA follows: TGTGCCAGCAGCTTTAATATCCGCAGTAGCGGAGCCGGGGAGCTGTTTTTT. This chain connects TRBV11-3 to TRBJ2-2; TRBD2 might be the D (6 bases). Deletions cut 3 bases from V and 6 bases from J, with 20 bases between. The CDR3 sequence is 17 residues long. CDR1 and CDR2 (germline): SGHNT, YENEEA.

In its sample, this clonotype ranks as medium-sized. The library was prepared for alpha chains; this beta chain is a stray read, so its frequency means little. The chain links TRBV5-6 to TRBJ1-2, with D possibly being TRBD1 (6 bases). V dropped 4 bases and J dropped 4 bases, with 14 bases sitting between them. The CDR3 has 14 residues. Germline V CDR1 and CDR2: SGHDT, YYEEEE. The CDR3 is CASSTDSGFYGYTF. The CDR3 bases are TGTGCCAGCAGCACGGACAGTGGCTTCTATGGCTACACCTTC.

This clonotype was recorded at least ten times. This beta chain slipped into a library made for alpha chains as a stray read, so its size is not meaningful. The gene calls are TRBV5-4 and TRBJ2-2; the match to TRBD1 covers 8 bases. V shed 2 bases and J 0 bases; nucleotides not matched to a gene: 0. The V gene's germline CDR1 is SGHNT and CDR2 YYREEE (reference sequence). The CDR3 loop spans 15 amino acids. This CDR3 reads CASSLQGANTGELFF. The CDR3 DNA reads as TGTGCCAGCAGCTTACAGGGGGCGAACACCGGGGAGCTGTTTTTT.

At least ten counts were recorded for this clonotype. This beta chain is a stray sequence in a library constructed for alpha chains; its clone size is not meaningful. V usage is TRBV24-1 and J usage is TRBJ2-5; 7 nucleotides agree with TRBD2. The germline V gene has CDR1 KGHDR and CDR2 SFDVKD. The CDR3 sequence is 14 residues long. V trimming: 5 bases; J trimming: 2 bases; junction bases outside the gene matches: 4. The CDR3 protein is CATSGSGPQETQYF. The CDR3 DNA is TGTGCCACCAGTGGTAGCGGGCCGCAAGAGACCCAGTACTTC.

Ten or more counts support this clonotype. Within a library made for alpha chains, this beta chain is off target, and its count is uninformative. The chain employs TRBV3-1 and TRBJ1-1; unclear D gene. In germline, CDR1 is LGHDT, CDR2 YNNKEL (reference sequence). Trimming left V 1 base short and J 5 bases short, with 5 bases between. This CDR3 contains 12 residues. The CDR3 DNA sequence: TGTGCCAGCAGCCAAGGTGGAACTGAAGCTTTCTTT. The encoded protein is CASSQGGTEAFF.

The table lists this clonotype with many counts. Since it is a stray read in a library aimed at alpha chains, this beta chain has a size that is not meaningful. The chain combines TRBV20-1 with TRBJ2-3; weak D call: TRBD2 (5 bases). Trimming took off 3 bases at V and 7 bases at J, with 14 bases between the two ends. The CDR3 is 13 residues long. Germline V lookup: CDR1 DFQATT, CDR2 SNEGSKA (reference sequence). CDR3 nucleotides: TGCAGTGCTAGTTTTGGGCCGGGGTATACGCAGTATTTT. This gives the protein CSASFGPGYTQYF.

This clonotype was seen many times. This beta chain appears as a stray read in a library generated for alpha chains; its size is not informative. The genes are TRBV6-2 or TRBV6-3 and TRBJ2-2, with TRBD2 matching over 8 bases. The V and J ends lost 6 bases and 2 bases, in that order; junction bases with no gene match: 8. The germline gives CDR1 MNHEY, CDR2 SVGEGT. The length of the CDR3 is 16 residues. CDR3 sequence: CASSPLGGANTGELFF. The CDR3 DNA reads TGTGCCAGCAGCCCCCTCGGGGGGGCCAACACCGGGGAGCTGTTTTTT.

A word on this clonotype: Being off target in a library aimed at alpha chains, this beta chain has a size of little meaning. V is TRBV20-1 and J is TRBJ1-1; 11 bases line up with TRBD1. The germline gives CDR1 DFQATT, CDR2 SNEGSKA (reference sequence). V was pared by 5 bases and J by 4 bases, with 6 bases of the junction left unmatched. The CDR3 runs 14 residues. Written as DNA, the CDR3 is TGCAGTGCTCCTTCAGGGACAGGGGGCACTGAAGCTTTCTTT. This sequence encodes CSAPSGTGGTEAFF.

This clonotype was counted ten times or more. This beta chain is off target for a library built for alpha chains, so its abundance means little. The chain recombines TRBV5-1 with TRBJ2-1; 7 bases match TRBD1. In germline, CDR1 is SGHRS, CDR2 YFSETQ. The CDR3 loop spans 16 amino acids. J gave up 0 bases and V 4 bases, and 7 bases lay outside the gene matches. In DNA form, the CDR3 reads TGCGCCAGCAGCGGAAAACAGGGGAGCTCCTACAATGAGCAGTTCTTC. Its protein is CASSGKQGSSYNEQFF.

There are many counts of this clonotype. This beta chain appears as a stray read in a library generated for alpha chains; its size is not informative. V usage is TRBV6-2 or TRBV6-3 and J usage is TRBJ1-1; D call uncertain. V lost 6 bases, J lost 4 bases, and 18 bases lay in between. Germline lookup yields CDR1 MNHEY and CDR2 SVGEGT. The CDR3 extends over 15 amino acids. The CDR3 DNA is TGTGCCAGCAGAGCCGACACCCCCGCGGGCACTGAAGCTTTCTTT. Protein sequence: CASRADTPAGTEAFF.

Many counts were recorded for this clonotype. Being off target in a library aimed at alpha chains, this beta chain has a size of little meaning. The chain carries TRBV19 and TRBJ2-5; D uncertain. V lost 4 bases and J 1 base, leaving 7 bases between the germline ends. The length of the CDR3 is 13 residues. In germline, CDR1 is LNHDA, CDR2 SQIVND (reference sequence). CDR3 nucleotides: TGTGCCAGTAGTACAGTACCCCAAGAGACCCAGTACTTC. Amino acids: CASSTVPQETQYF.

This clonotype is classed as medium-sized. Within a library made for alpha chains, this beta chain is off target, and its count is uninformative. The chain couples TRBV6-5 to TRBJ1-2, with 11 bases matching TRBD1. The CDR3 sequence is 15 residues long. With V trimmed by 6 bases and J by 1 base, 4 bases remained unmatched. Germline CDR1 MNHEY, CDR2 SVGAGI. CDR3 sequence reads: CASSYGTGGNYGYTF. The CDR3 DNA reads TGTGCCAGCAGCTATGGGACAGGGGGTAACTATGGCTACACCTTC.

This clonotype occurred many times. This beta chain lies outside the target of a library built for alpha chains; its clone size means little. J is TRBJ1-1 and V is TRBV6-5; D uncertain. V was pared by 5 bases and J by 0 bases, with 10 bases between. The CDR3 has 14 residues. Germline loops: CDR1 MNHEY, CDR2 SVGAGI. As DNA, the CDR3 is TGTGCCAGCAGTCTCCCTCGCATGAACACTGAAGCTTTCTTT. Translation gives CASSLPRMNTEAFF.

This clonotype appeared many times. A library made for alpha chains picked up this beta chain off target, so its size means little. The CDR3 reads CASSRGTDHSNQPQHF. The CDR3, as DNA: TGTGCCAGCAGCAGAGGGACAGACCATAGCAATCAGCCCCAGCATTTT. The chain combines TRBV7-8 with TRBJ1-5, with 7 bases aligning to TRBD1. Germline V CDR1 and CDR2: SGHVS, FQNEAQ. This CDR3 comprises 16 residues. J lost 0 bases, V lost 5 bases, and 7 bases had no gene match.

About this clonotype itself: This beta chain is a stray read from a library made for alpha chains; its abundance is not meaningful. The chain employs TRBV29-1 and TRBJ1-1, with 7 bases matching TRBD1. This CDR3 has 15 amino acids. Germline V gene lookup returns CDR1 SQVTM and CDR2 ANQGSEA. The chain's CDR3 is CSARDSRFMNTEAFF. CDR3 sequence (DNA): TGCAGTGCCCGGGACAGCAGATTCATGAACACTGAAGCTTTCTTT.

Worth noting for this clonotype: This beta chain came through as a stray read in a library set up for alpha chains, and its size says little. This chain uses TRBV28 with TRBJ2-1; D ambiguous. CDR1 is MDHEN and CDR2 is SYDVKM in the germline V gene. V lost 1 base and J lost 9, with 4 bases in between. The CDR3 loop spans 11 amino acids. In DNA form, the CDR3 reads TGTGCCAGCAGTTTATATGTTGAGCAGTTCTTC. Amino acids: CASSLYVEQFF.

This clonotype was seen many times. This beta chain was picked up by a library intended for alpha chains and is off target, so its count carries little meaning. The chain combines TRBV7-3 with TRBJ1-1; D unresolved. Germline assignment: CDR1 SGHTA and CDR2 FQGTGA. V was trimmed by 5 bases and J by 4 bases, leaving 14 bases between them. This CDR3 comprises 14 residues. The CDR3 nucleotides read TGTGCCAGCAGCCCGACCCCCGAAGGCACTGAAGCTTTCTTT. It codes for CASSPTPEGTEAFF.

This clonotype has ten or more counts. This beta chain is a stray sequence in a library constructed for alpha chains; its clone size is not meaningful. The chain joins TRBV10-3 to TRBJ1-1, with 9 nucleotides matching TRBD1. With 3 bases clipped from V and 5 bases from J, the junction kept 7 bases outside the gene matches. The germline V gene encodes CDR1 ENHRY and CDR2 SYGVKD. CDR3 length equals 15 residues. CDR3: CAISDEGQGRTEAFF. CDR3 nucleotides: TGTGCCATCAGTGACGAGGGACAGGGCCGAACTGAAGCTTTCTTT.

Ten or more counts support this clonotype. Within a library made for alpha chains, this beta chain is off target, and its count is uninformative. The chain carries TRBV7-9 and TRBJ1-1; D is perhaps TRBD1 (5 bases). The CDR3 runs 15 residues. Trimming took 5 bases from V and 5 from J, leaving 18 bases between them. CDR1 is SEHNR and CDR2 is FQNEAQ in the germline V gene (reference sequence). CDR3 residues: CASSQFRGGETEAFF. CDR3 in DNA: TGTGCCAGCAGCCAATTCCGGGGCGGGGAAACTGAAGCTTTCTTT.

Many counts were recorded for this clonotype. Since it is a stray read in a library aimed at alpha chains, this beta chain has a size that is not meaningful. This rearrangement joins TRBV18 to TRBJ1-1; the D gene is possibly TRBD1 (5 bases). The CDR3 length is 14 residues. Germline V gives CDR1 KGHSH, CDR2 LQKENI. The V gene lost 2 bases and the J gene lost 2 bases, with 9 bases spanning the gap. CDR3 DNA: TGTGCCAGCTCACCAGTCGGGGGAAACACTGAAGCTTTCTTT. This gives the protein CASSPVGGNTEAFF.

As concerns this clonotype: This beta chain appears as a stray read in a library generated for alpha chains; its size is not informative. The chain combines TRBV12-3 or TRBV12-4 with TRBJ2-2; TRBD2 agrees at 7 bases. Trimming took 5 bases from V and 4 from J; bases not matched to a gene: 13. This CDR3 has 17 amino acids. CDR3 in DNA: TGTGCCAGCAGTCCGGGGACTGGGAGGGGAGGCACCGGGGAGCTGTTTTTT. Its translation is CASSPGTGRGGTGELFF.

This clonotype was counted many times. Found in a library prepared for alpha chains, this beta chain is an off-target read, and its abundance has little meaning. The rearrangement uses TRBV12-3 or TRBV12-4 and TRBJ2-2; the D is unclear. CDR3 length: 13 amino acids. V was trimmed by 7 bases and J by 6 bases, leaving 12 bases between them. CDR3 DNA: TGTGCCAGCACCCACAGTGTTGCCGGGGAGCTGTTTTTT. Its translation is CASTHSVAGELFF.

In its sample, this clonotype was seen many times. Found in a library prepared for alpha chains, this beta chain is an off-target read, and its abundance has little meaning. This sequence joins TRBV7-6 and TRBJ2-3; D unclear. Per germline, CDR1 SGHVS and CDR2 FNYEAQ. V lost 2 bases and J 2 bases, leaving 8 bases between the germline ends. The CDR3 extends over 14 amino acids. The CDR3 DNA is TGTGCCAGCAGCTTAAACACCCCCACAGATACGCAGTATTTT. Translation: CASSLNTPTDTQYF.

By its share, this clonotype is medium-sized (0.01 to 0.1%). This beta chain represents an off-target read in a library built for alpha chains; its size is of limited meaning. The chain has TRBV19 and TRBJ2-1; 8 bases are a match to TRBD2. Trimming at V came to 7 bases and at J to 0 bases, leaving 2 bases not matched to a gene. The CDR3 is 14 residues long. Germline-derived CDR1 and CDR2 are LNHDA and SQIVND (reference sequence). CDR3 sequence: CASMAGGSYNEQFF. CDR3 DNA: TGTGCCAGTATGGCGGGGGGCTCCTACAATGAGCAGTTCTTC.

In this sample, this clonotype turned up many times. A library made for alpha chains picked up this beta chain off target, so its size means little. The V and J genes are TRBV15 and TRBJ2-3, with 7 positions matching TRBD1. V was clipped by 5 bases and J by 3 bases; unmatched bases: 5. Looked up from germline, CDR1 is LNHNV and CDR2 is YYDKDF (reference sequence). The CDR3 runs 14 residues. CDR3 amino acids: CATSWDRKTDTQYF. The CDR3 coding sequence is TGTGCCACCAGCTGGGACAGAAAGACAGATACGCAGTATTTT.

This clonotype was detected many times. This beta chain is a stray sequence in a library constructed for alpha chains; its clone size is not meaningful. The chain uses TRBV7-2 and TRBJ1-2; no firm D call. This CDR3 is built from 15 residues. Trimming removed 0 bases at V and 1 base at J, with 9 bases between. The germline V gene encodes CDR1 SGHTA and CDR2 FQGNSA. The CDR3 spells CASSLAPSLNYGYTF. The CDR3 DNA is TGTGCCAGCAGCTTAGCGCCCAGCCTTAACTATGGCTACACCTTC.